Listed below are T cell receptor beta chains from one sample, sequenced in a study of cytomegalovirus exposure and HLA in healthy donors. TCRdb keeps only in-frame clones here, not all; method: immunoSEQ multiplex PCR. The repertoire has approximately 160,000 clones, over 85% of them found once; the top ten carry 4% to 4.5%. Specimen: PBMCs. The receptors originated from a man younger than 30 in good health and CMV-seropositive. Each CDR3 is given with its conserved first and last residue. A D gene is named only where the DNA matches it firmly. Rows give clone size only sometimes, using once, few, many, or a class for an expanded clone.

J gene	V gene	clone size	D gene	CDR3 DNA	CDR3 protein
TRBJ2-7	TRBV6-5	NA	TRBD2	TGTGCCAGCAGCTACACTAGCGGGAGTCCCATGTACGAGCAGTACTTC	CASSYTSGSPMYEQYF
TRBJ2-5	TRBV9	NA	NA	TGTGCCAGCAGCCCTAGGCAGGGGCAAGAGACCCAGTACTTC	CASSPRQGQETQYF
TRBJ2-2	TRBV4-1	NA	NA	TGCGCCAGCAGCCAAGTTCTAGCTTCTGGGGAGCTGTTTTTT	CASSQVLASGELFF
TRBJ2-7	TRBV5-1	NA	TRBD1	TGCGCCAGCAGTTCCCCCGGGACAGGGGGGATCTACGAGCAGTACTTC	CASSSPGTGGIYEQYF
TRBJ2-1	TRBV13	NA	TRBD2	TGTGCCAGCAGCTCCCAGACTAGCGGGAGGATCTGGAATGAGCAGTTCTTC	CASSSQTSGRIWNEQFF
TRBJ1-5	TRBV6-1	once	TRBD1	TGTGCCAGCTGCCCGGACAGGGGGCTGAATCAGCCCCAGCATTTT	CASCPDRGLNQPQHF
TRBJ2-2	TRBV7-6	NA	NA	TGTGCCAGCAGCTTATCTAGTACTTACGCCGGGGAGCTGTTTTTT	CASSLSSTYAGELFF
TRBJ2-7	TRBV7-8	NA	TRBD1	TGTGCCAGCAGCTACCCGACAGGGGACTACGAGCAGTACTTC	CASSYPTGDYEQYF
TRBJ2-2	TRBV7-2	NA	TRBD2	TGTGCCAGCAGCTGGACTAGCGGGAGGACCGGGGAGCTGTTTTTT	CASSWTSGRTGELFF
TRBJ2-1	TRBV19	NA	TRBD2	TGTGCCAGTAGTATGGCGGGAGGATCGTCCTACAATGAGCAGTTCTTC	CASSMAGGSSYNEQFF
TRBJ1-2	TRBV6-5	NA	NA	TGTGCCAGCAGTTTACAGGGACCGGGGACTGGCTACACCTTC	CASSLQGPGTGYTF
TRBJ1-2	TRBV30	NA	TRBD1	TGTGCCTGGAGTCCAGGGGGGGGCTACACCTTC	CAWSPGGGYTF
TRBJ2-7	TRBV2	NA	TRBD1	TGTGCCAGCAGTTCGGACAGGGCCCTTCCCTACGAGCAGTACTTC	CASSSDRALPYEQYF
TRBJ2-2	TRBV7-9	few	NA	TGTGCCAGCATCCTTTCAGGGCGGACGAACACCGGGGAGCTGTTTTTT	CASILSGRTNTGELFF
TRBJ2-3	TRBV5-8	NA	NA	TGTGCCAGCAGCTTGGCTCAGGGGCTTACAGATACGCAGTATTTT	CASSLAQGLTDTQYF
TRBJ2-3	TRBV9	NA	TRBD1	TGTGCCAGCAGCCTGACAGGGGTTGTAGATACGCAGTATTTT	CASSLTGVVDTQYF
TRBJ2-2	TRBV6-5	NA	TRBD1	TGTGCCAGCAGAAACGGGGGACAGGGGTCCGGGGAGCTGTTTTTT	CASRNGGQGSGELFF
TRBJ2-1	TRBV6-4	NA	NA	TGTGCCAGCAGTGACCGGCTATGGGCTCACAATGAGCAGTTCTTC	CASSDRLWAHNEQFF
TRBJ2-7	TRBV7-3	NA	TRBD2	TGTGCCAGCAGCTCAGGACTAGCGGGAGAAGAGCAGTACTTC	CASSSGLAGEEQYF
TRBJ1-1	TRBV5-4	once	NA	TGTGCCAGCAGCTGGGGGGGGAAGGGGATGAACACTGAAGCTTTCTTT	CASSWGGKGMNTEAFF
TRBJ2-7	TRBV6-5	few	NA	TGTGCCAGCAGTTACTCGAACCAGAACGAGCAGTACTTC	CASSYSNQNEQYF
TRBJ2-2	TRBV7-9	NA	NA	TGTGCCAGCAGCGCAACAGGGATGGACACCGGGGAGCTGTTTTTT	CASSATGMDTGELFF
TRBJ2-1	TRBV19	NA	TRBD1	TGTGCCAGTTCCACGGACAGGGGCAATGAGCAGTTCTTC	CASSTDRGNEQFF
TRBJ1-4	TRBV5-1	NA	NA	TGCGCCAGCAAACCGGGACACTATACAACTAATGAAAAACTGTTTTTT	CASKPGHYTTNEKLFF
TRBJ1-1	TRBV27	NA	TRBD1	TGTGCCAGCAGAAAACAGGGGGTGGGTACTGAAGCTTTCTTT	CASRKQGVGTEAFF
TRBJ2-7	TRBV11-2	once	NA	TGTGCCAGCAGCTTAGATCCTTTGGGCAGGGGCTCCTACGAGCAGTACTTC	CASSLDPLGRGSYEQYF
TRBJ2-7	TRBV9	NA	NA	TGTGCCAGCAGCGTAGGCTTCGACAACTCCTACGAGCAGTACTTC	CASSVGFDNSYEQYF
TRBJ2-2	TRBV25-1	NA	NA	TGTGCCAGCAGTGTTCCCTGGAACACCGGGGAGCTGTTTTTT	CASSVPWNTGELFF
TRBJ2-3	TRBV9	NA	TRBD2	TGTGCCAGCAGCGGCGGGAGGGCCAGCACAGATACGCAGTATTTT	CASSGGRASTDTQYF
TRBJ2-1	TRBV5-4	NA	TRBD2	TGTGCCAGCAGCGGTCGGACTAGCGGGGTGTACAATGAGCAGTTCTTC	CASSGRTSGVYNEQFF
TRBJ1-1	TRBV25-1	NA	NA	TGTGCCAGCAGTGGCGTCGGATCTGGGGGGAGACACACTGAAGCTTTCTTT	CASSGVGSGGRHTEAFF
TRBJ2-7	TRBV9	once	TRBD1	TGTGCCAGCAGCGTAGAACAGGGGACCACCTACGAGCAGTACTTC	CASSVEQGTTYEQYF
TRBJ2-7	TRBV27	NA	NA	TGTGCCAGCGGAGGGACGGGCCTCTCCTACGAGCAGTACTTC	CASGGTGLSYEQYF
TRBJ2-7	TRBV5-1	NA	TRBD1	TGCGCCAGCAGCCGGACAGGGGACTACGAGCAGTACTTC	CASSRTGDYEQYF
TRBJ1-5	TRBV10-3	NA	TRBD1	TGTGCCATCAGTGAGGGGGACAGGGGCAGCAATCAGCCCCAGCATTTT	CAISEGDRGSNQPQHF
TRBJ2-1	TRBV7-3	NA	NA	TGTGCCAGCAGCTTGATCAGCGGAGCAAACAATGAGCAGTTCTTC	CASSLISGANNEQFF
TRBJ1-4	TRBV27	NA	NA	TGTGCCAGCAGTTTTAGTGCAACTAATGAAAAACTGTTTTTT	CASSFSATNEKLFF
TRBJ2-3	TRBV28	NA	NA	TGTGCCAGCAGTTTATCTGGTTGGATTAGCCCCACAGATACGCAGTATTTT	CASSLSGWISPTDTQYF
TRBJ1-1	TRBV5-4	NA	TRBD1	TGTGCCAGCAGCTTTACAGGGGGCCAGAACACTGAAGCTTTCTTT	CASSFTGGQNTEAFF
TRBJ2-7	TRBV30	NA	TRBD1	TGTGCCTGGAAACCCGGGACAGGCTACGAGCAGTACTTC	CAWKPGTGYEQYF
TRBJ2-3	TRBV19	NA	TRBD2	TGTGCCAGTAGTATAATGAGCGGGATAGCTACAGATACGCAGTATTTT	CASSIMSGIATDTQYF
TRBJ1-1	TRBV2	NA	NA	TGTGCCAGCAGTGTGGGGCTGAACACTGAAGCTTTCTTT	CASSVGLNTEAFF
TRBJ2-3	TRBV6-1	NA	NA	TGTGCCAGCAGTGGCGGGTCGAAAGATACGCAGTATTTT	CASSGGSKDTQYF
TRBJ2-3	TRBV4-1	once	TRBD2	TGCGCCAGCAGCCAGCGGGAGAGCACAGATACGCAGTATTTT	CASSQRESTDTQYF
TRBJ1-2	TRBV7-9	NA	NA	TGTGCCAGCAGCTTAGCGGGGCAGGGCGATGGCTACACCTTC	CASSLAGQGDGYTF
TRBJ2-3	TRBV7-2	NA	TRBD2	TGTGCCAGCAGCTTACGAGCGGGGGAGCCATCCGATACGCAGTATTTT	CASSLRAGEPSDTQYF
TRBJ2-7	TRBV18	NA	TRBD1	TGTGCCAGCTCACCACCGGGACAGGGTGGAGAGCAGTACTTC	CASSPPGQGGEQYF
TRBJ1-2	TRBV28	NA	NA	TGTGCCAGCAGTTTGGGGATGGGGGCGCGGGGCTACACCTTC	CASSLGMGARGYTF
TRBJ1-2	TRBV28	NA	TRBD1	TGTGCCAGCAGTTTAGGGACAGGAGGTGGTGGCTACACCTTC	CASSLGTGGGGYTF
TRBJ2-1	TRBV30	NA	TRBD2	TGTGCCTGCAAGCGGGACTCCTACAATGAGCAGTTCTTC	CACKRDSYNEQFF
TRBJ2-7	TRBV28	NA	NA	TGTGCCAGCAGTTTGGGGGCAGTTGGGGCCTACGAGCAGTACTTC	CASSLGAVGAYEQYF
TRBJ2-3	TRBV11-1	NA	NA	TGTGCCAGCAGCTATAAAGCTTTAGATACGCAGTATTTT	CASSYKALDTQYF
TRBJ2-3	TRBV2	NA	TRBD1	TGTGCCAGCAGTGGGGGGAGGGAGGACAGGGGGGACTCAGATACGCAGTATTTT	CASSGGREDRGDSDTQYF
TRBJ2-7	TRBV5-1	NA	TRBD2	TGCGCCAGCAGCCTAACCGGGACTAGTGTCAACTACGAGCAGTACTTC	CASSLTGTSVNYEQYF
TRBJ2-2	TRBV7-2	NA	TRBD2	TGTGCCAGCAGCCGCAGCGGGAGCGTCACCGGGGAGCTGTTTTTT	CASSRSGSVTGELFF